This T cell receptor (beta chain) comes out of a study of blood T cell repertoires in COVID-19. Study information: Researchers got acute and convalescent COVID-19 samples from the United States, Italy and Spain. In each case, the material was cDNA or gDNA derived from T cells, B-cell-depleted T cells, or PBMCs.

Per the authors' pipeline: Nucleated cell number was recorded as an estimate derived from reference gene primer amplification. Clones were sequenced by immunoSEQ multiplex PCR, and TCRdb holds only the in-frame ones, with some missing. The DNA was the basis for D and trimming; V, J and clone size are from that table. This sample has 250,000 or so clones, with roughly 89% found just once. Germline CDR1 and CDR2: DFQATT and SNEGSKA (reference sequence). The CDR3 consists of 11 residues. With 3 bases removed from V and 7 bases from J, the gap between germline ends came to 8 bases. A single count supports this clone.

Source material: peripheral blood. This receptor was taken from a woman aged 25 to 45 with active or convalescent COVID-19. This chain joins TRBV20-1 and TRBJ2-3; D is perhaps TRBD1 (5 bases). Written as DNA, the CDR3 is TGCAGTGCTAGGTCAGGGAATACGCAGTATTTT. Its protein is CSARSGNTQYF.